This record covers a single T cell receptor (beta chain). As yet, its antigen is unknown. This CDR3 has 15 amino acids. CDR1 KGHSH and CDR2 LQKENI come from the germline V gene. The V and J ends lost 3 bases and 6 bases, in that order; junction bases with no gene match: 10. The data were obtained in a study of cytomegalovirus exposure and HLA in healthy donors. Study-level points and caveats: TCR beta V- and J-gene trimming, according to a later analysis, was linked to a missense DCLRE1C variant. The classifier reportedly diagnosed cytomegalovirus status with high specificity and sensitivity.

13 Jbeta primers and 60 Vbeta primers were used for the PCR. The assay was immunoSEQ multiplex PCR, and TCRdb's table has in-frame clones only and misses some. The sample includes roughly 110,000 clones, around 77% seen only once; the top ten take approximately 2.2%. Sequencing used PBMCs. The chain employs TRBV18 and TRBJ2-7, with TRBD1 matching over 8 bases. This sequence was found in a man in his late teens or twenties in good health and CMV-seronegative. CDR3 sequence: CASSPGTGFVSEQYF. CDR3 sequence (DNA): TGTGCCAGCTCACCCGGGACAGGCTTCGTGAGCGAGCAGTACTTC.